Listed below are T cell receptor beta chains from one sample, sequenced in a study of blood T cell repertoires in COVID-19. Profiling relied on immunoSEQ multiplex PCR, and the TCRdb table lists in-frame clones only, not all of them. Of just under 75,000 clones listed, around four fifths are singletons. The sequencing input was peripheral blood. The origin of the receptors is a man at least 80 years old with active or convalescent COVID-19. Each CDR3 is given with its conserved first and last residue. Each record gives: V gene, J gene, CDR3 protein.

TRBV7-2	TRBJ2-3	CASSLLQGIDTQYF
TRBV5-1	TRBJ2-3	CASSLAGGPTDTQYF
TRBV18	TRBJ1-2	CASSPTRGKSGYTF
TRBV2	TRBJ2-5	CASRDWREAQYF
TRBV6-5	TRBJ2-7	CASNGHGGSYEQYF
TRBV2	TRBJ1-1	CASSGRGGGTEAFF
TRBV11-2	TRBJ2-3	CASSTQRRALGRTDTQYF
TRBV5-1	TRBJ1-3	CASSPTPGGASGNTIYF
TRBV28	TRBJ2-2	CASSEGQGLNTGELFF
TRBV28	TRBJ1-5	CASSPRGQSNQPQHF
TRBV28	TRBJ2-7	CASSKTSGAYYEQYF
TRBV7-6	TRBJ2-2	CASSLPSREGLDTGELFF
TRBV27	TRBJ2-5	CASSPRGQGGTQYF